What follows are 25 T cell receptor beta chains derived from one specimen sequenced in a study of siplizumab effects on memory and regulatory T cells. The assay was immunoSEQ multiplex PCR, and TCRdb's table has in-frame clones only and misses some. The data show about 120,000 clones, approximately 94% seen once. Source material: non-Treg CD4+ T cells sorted from blood. The receptors shown here come from a human donor in good health.

The chain carries TRBV5-1 and TRBJ1-1; 9 bases align to TRBD1. Germline-derived CDR1 and CDR2 are SGHRS and YFSETQ. CDR3 length: 15 amino acids. The V segment lost 4 bases and the J segment 3 bases; nucleotides outside the gene matches: 7. Here the CDR3 reads CASSRGQGRYTEAFF. The DNA for the CDR3 is TGCGCCAGCAGCAGGGGACAGGGTAGGTACACTGAAGCTTTCTTT.

CDR3 DNA sequence: TGTGCCAGCAGAGAGACAGCGCAAGCTAACTATGGCTACACCTTC. Translating gives CASRETAQANYGYTF. This rearrangement joins TRBV6-5 to TRBJ1-2; maybe TRBD1 (5 bases). This CDR3 has 15 residues. CDR1 MNHEY and CDR2 SVGAGI come from the germline V gene. V was cut by 6 bases and J by 0 bases, with 14 bases left in between.

About this clone: Sequence at one end of the junction differs from germline and may be a read error. This chain connects TRBV13 to TRBJ2-7; D is possibly TRBD2 (5 bases). CDR3 length: 15 amino acids. Germline CDR1 is PRHDT and CDR2 is FYEKMQ (reference sequence). CDR3 amino acids: CASSLGAEFSYEQYF. DNA of the CDR3: TGTGCCAGCAGCCTAGGAGCGGAATTCTCCTACGAGCAGTACTTC.

The V call is TRBV30, the J call TRBJ1-4; D gene ambiguous. The CDR3 totals 14 residues. Germline V lookup: CDR1 GTSNPN, CDR2 SVGIG (reference sequence). The V gene lost 3 bases and the J gene lost 0 bases, with 8 bases spanning the gap. CDR3 sequence: CAWRWAPTNEKLFF. The CDR3 nucleotides read TGTGCCTGGAGGTGGGCGCCAACTAATGAAAAACTGTTTTTT.

The V gene is TRBV6-6, the J gene TRBJ1-1; 8 nucleotides line up with TRBD1. V dropped 5 bases and J dropped 4; count of bases not matched to a gene: 3. CDR1 is MNHNY and CDR2 is SVGAGI in the germline V gene (reference sequence). CDR3 length: 13 residues. The CDR3 region has the DNA TGTGCCAGCAGTGGGACAGGCCCCACTGAAGCTTTCTTT. Its protein product is CASSGTGPTEAFF.

The genes are TRBV15 and TRBJ2-2; 8 bases fit TRBD1. Germline values: CDR1 LNHNV, CDR2 YYDKDF (reference sequence). This CDR3 is built from 16 residues. Unmatched junction bases numbered 1, after V lost 1 base and J lost 0 bases. Here the CDR3 DNA reads TGTGCCACCAGCAGAGGGACAGGGACGAACACCGGGGAGCTGTTTTTT. Protein product: CATSRGTGTNTGELFF. Drawing the rest from reference TRBV15 and TRBJ2-2, the complete variable domain is DAMVIQNPRYQVTQFGKPVTLSCSQTLNHNVMYWYQQKSSQAPKLLFHYYDKDFNNEADTPDNFQSRRPNTSFCFLDIRSPGLGDTAMYLCATSRGTGTNTGELFFGEGSRLTVL.

About this clone: The same CDR3 arises from other DNA sequences in this sample as well. The rearrangement uses TRBV5-1 and TRBJ2-5; D uncertain. CDR3 length: 12 amino acids. Germline lookup yields CDR1 SGHRS and CDR2 YFSETQ. V dropped 4 bases and J dropped 2 bases, with 6 bases sitting between them. CDR3 region: CASSLSQETQYF. CDR3 DNA: TGCGCCAGCAGCCTATCTCAAGAGACCCAGTACTTC.

The rearrangement links TRBV6-1 to TRBJ2-2; the match to TRBD2 covers 13 bases. The CDR3 is made up of 18 amino acids. The V segment lost 4 bases and the J segment 3 bases; nucleotides outside the gene matches: 8. The germline CDR1 and CDR2 sequences are MNHNS and SASEGT. The CDR3 region has the DNA TGTGCCAGCAGTGCACTAGCGGGGGGGCCGAGCTACACCGGGGAGCTGTTTTTT. Protein product: CASSALAGGPSYTGELFF.

The chain combines TRBV5-6 with TRBJ1-5; 8 bases are a match to TRBD1. V lost 0 bases to trimming and J lost 3 bases; unmatched junction nucleotides: 8. CDR1 and CDR2 (germline): SGHDT, YYEEEE. The CDR3 consists of 17 residues. The CDR3, as DNA: TGTGCCAGCAGCTTGGGAGGGTCAGGGGGCATCAATCAGCCCCAGCATTTT. It codes for CASSLGGSGGINQPQHF.

The J gene is TRBJ2-7, the V gene TRBV10-3, with TRBD1 identical over 7 bases. CDR3 size: 15 residues. Germline V gene lookup returns CDR1 ENHRY and CDR2 SYGVKD. V was pared by 3 bases and J by 1 base, with 6 bases of the junction left unmatched. CDR3 in amino acids: CAISDPGQISYEQYF. DNA of the CDR3: TGTGCCATCAGTGACCCGGGACAGATTTCCTACGAGCAGTACTTC.

This chain links TRBV10-3 with TRBJ1-1; 12 bases are a match to TRBD1. CDR3 length: 18 amino acids. Germline CDR1 and CDR2: ENHRY and SYGVKD. V lost 0 bases to trimming and J lost 4 bases; unmatched junction nucleotides: 9. The CDR3 DNA reads as TGTGCCATCAGTGAGTCGACCGGGACAGGGGGCCGCGGCACTGAAGCTTTCTTT. Encoded protein: CAISESTGTGGRGTEAFF.

The V call is TRBV6-5, the J call TRBJ1-1; D is ambiguous. CDR1 and CDR2 from the germline V gene are MNHEY and SVGAGI. V was shortened by 0 bases and J by 2 bases, with 7 bases between the two germline ends. This CDR3 is 14 amino acids long. This CDR3 is CASSYSYVNTEAFF. Here the CDR3 DNA reads TGTGCCAGCAGTTACTCTTATGTCAACACTGAAGCTTTCTTT.

The V and J genes are TRBV19 and TRBJ2-5; 10 nucleotides line up with TRBD1. V lost 3 bases to trimming and J lost 4 bases; unmatched junction nucleotides: 8. The CDR3 has 16 residues. Per the germline V gene, CDR1 is LNHDA and CDR2 is SQIVND (reference sequence). The CDR3 loop is CASSIFLGQGRETQYF. In DNA, the CDR3 is TGTGCCAGTAGTATTTTCTTGGGACAGGGGCGAGAGACCCAGTACTTC.

The rearrangement uses TRBV4-2 and TRBJ2-2; D possibly corresponds to TRBD1 (5 bases). The germline V gene encodes CDR1 LGHNA and CDR2 YNFKEQ. This CDR3 comprises 13 residues. Deletions cut 0 bases from V and 9 bases from J, with 8 bases between. CDR3 protein: CASSQDLGRELFF. The CDR3 nucleotides read TGTGCCAGCAGCCAAGACCTGGGGCGGGAGCTGTTTTTT.

This chain links TRBV5-1 with TRBJ1-1; no clear D. Trimming took 4 bases from V and 1 from J, leaving 11 bases between them. The CDR3 is made up of 14 amino acids. The germline V gene has CDR1 SGHRS and CDR2 YFSETQ. This CDR3 reads CASSTGSANTEAFF. The CDR3 DNA follows: TGCGCCAGCAGCACTGGTTCTGCGAACACTGAAGCTTTCTTT. Full variable domain (outside the CDR3, taken from reference TRBV5-1 and TRBJ1-1): KAGVTQTPRYLIKTRGQQVTLSCSPISGHRSVSWYQQTPGQGLQFLFEYFSETQRNKGNFPGRFSGRQFSNSRSEMNVSTLELGDSALYLCASSTGSANTEAFFGQGTRLTVV.

The chain has TRBV14 and TRBJ1-4; no clear D. The CDR3 extends over 16 amino acids. Germline V gene sequence: CDR1 SGHDN, CDR2 FVKESK. Trimming cost V 1 base and J 3 bases, with 12 bases left between them. CDR3 DNA sequence: TGTGCCAGCAGCCAAGTGAATCCGGGAGCTAATGAAAAACTGTTTTTT. It is translated as CASSQVNPGANEKLFF.

The chain recombines TRBV18 with TRBJ2-3; 9 bases line up with TRBD1. The V gene end was trimmed by 4 bases and the J gene end by 9 bases; junction bases not matched to a gene: 14. Germline V lookup: CDR1 KGHSH, CDR2 LQKENI. The CDR3 has 16 residues. CDR3 in amino acids: CASSQTGGDREGTQYF. As DNA, the CDR3 is TGTGCCAGCTCACAGACAGGGGGGGATCGAGAAGGAACGCAGTATTTT.

The chain links TRBV6-6 to TRBJ2-7; D gene ambiguous. V was pared by 5 bases and J by 2 bases, with 4 bases between. The CDR3 is 11 residues long. Germline V gives CDR1 MNHNY, CDR2 SVGAGI (reference sequence). CDR3 in DNA: TGTGCCAGCAGTCGGACCTACGAGCAGTACTTC. Translating it yields CASSRTYEQYF.

V and J are TRBV27 and TRBJ2-3; D gene uncertain. Germline values: CDR1 MNHEY, CDR2 SMNVEV (reference sequence). With 7 bases removed from V and 2 bases from J, the gap between germline ends came to 16 bases. CDR3 length: 15 residues. The CDR3 loop is CASKGGSSNTDTQYF. The CDR3 region has the DNA TGTGCCAGCAAGGGTGGGTCGTCCAACACAGATACGCAGTATTTT.

The chain recombines TRBV6-5 with TRBJ2-3; D not certain. The CDR3 covers 11 residues. V lost 7 bases to trimming and J lost 5 bases, with 7 bases between them. CDR1 is MNHEY and CDR2 is SVGAGI in the germline V gene. CDR3 loop: CASTERDTQYF. For the CDR3, the DNA is TGTGCCAGCACCGAGAGAGATACGCAGTATTTT.

The chain combines TRBV6-5 with TRBJ2-1; tentatively, D is TRBD2 (6 bases). This CDR3 has 14 residues. The V end lost 2 bases, the J end lost 10 bases, and 15 bases lay between the germline ends. Per the germline V gene, CDR1 is MNHEY and CDR2 is SVGAGI. The CDR3 DNA sequence: TGTGCCAGCAGTTACGCGGGGAGTGCAGGAGAGCAGTTCTTC. Its protein product is CASSYAGSAGEQFF.

This clone was counted a single time. This rearrangement joins TRBV10-3 to TRBJ2-5; D is tentatively TRBD1 or TRBD2 (7 bases each). The CDR3 is made up of 12 amino acids. Per the germline V gene, CDR1 is ENHRY and CDR2 is SYGVKD. V shed 6 bases and J shed 5 bases, with 10 bases lying between them. CDR3 region: CAIRQGGETQYF. In DNA, the CDR3 is TGTGCCATCAGGCAGGGGGGGGAGACCCAGTACTTC.

V usage is TRBV5-1 and J usage is TRBJ1-2; no firm D call. V gave up 7 bases and J gave up 4 bases, with 11 bases separating them. CDR3 length: 12 amino acids. Germline V gene data show CDR1 as SGHRS and CDR2 as YFSETQ. The CDR3 reads CASQDGSYGYTF. The CDR3 coding sequence is TGCGCCAGCCAAGACGGGAGCTATGGCTACACCTTC.

The genes are TRBV5-1 and TRBJ2-5; 7 bases match TRBD1. The J call is uncertain, as TRBJ2-7 better fits the DNA end. The CDR3 spans 15 residues. Per germline, CDR1 SGHRS and CDR2 YFSETQ. CDR3 region: CASSLLEQGTNEQYF. The CDR3 region has the DNA TGCGCCAGCAGCTTATTGGAACAGGGGACCAACGAGCAGTACTTC.

The V and J genes are TRBV30 and TRBJ1-5; 8 bases line up with TRBD1. V trimming: 1 base; J trimming: 7 bases; junction bases outside the gene matches: 3. The CDR3 spans 13 residues. CDR1 is GTSNPN, CDR2 SVGIG, per germline (reference sequence). CDR3 DNA: TGTGCCTGGAGTGGACAGGGGAAACAGCCCCAGCATTTT. Amino acids: CAWSGQGKQPQHF.